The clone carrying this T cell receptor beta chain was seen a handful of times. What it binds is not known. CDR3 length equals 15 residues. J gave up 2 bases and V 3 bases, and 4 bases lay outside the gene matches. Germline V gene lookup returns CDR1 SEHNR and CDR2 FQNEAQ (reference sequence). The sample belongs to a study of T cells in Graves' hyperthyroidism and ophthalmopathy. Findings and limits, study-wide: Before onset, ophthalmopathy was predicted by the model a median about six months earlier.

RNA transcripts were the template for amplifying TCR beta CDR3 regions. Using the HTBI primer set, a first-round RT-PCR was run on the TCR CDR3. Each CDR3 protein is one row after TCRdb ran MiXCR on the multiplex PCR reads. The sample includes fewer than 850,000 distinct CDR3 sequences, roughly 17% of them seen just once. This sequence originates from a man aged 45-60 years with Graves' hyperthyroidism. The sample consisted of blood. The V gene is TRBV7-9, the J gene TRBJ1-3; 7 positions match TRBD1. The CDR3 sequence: CASSFFGTAGNTIYF. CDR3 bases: TGTGCCAGCAGCTTCTTTGGGACAGCTGGAAACACCATATATTTT.